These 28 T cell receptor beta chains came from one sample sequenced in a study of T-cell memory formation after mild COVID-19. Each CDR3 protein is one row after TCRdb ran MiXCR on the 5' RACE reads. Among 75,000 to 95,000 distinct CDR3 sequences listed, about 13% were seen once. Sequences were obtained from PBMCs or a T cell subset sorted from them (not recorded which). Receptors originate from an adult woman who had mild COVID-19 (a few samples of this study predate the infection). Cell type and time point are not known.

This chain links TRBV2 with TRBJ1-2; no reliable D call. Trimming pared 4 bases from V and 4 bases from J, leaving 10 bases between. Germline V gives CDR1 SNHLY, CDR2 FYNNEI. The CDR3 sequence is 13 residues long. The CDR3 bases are TGTGCCAGCAGTGCCGGACCGAGCTATGGCTACACCTTC. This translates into CASSAGPSYGYTF.

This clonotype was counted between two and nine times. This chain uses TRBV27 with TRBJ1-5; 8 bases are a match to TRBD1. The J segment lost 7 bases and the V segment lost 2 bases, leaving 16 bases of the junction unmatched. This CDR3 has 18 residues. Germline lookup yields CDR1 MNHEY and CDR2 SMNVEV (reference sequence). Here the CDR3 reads CASSLSPQGASLGQPQHF. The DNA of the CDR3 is TGTGCCAGCAGTTTAAGTCCCCAGGGGGCAAGTCTGGGACAGCCCCAGCATTTT.

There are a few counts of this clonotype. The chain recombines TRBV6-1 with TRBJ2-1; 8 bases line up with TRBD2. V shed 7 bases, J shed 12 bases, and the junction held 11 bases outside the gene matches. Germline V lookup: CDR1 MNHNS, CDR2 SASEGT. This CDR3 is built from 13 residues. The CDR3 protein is CASITGGALGQFF. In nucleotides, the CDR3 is TGTGCCAGCATTACCGGGGGGGCTCTTGGGCAGTTCTTC.

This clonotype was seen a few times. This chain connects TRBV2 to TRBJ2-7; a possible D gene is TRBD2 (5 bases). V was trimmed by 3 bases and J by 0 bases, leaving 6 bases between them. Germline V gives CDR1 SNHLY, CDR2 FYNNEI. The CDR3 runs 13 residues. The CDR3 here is CASSDRGSYEQYF. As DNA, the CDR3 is TGTGCCAGCAGTGATCGGGGCTCCTACGAGCAGTACTTC.

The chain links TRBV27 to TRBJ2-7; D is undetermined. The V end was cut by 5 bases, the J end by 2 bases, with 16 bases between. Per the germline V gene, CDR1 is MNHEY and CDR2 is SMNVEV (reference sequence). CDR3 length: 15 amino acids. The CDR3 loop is CASSAQTRFAYEQYF. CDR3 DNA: TGTGCCAGCAGTGCCCAGACCCGATTCGCCTACGAGCAGTACTTC.

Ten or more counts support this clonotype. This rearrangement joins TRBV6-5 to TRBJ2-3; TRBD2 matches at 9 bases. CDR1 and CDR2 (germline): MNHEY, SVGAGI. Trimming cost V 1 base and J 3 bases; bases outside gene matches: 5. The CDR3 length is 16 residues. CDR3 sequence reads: CASSYLVAGETDTQYF. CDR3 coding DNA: TGTGCCAGCAGTTACTTAGTAGCGGGGGAGACAGATACGCAGTATTTT.

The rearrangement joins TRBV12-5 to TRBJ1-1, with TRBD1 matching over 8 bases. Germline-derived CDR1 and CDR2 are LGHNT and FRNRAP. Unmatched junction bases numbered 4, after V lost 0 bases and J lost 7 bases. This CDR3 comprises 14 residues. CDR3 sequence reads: CASGLVGQGNEAFF. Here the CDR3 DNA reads TGTGCTAGTGGTTTGGTTGGACAGGGAAATGAAGCTTTCTTT.

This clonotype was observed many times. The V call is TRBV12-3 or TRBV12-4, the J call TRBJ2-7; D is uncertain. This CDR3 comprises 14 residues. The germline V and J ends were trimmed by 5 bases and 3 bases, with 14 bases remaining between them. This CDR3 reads CASSQPTDRYEQYF. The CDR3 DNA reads TGTGCCAGCAGTCAGCCGACGGACCGCTACGAGCAGTACTTC.

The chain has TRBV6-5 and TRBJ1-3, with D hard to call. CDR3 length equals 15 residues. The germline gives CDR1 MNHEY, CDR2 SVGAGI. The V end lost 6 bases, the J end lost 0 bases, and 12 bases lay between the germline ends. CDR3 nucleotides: TGTGCCAGCAGGGGAGGCAGTATCTCTGGAAACACCATATATTTT. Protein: CASRGGSISGNTIYF.

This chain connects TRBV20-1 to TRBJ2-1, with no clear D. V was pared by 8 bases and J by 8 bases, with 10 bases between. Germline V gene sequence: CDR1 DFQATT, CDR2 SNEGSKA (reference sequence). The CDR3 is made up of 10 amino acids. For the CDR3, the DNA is TGCAGTACCGAAGTCGATGAGCAGTTCTTC. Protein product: CSTEVDEQFF.

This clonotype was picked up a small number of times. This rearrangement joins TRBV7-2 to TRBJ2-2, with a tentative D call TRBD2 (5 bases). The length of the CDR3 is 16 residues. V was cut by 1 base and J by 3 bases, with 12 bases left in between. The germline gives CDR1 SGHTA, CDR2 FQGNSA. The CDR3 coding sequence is TGTGCCAGCAGCTTAGGGCTAGCAGAACACACCGGGGAGCTGTTTTTT. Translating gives CASSLGLAEHTGELFF.

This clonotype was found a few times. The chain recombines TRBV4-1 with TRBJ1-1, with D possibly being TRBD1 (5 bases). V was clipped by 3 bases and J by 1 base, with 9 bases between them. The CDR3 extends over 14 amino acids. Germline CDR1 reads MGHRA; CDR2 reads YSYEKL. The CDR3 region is CASSHLTANTEAFF. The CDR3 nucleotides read TGCGCCAGCAGCCATCTGACAGCGAACACTGAAGCTTTCTTT.

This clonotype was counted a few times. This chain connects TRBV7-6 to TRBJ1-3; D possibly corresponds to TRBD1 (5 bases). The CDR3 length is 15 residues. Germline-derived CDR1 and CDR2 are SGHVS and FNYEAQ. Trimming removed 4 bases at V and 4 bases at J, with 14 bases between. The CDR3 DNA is TGTGCCAGCAGCTCCCCCGCGGGGGTAGGAAACACCATATATTTT. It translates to CASSSPAGVGNTIYF.

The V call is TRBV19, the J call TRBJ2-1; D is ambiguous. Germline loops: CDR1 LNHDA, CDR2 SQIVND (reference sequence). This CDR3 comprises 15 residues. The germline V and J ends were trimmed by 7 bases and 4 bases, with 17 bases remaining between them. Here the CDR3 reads CASTTYSGQYNEQFF. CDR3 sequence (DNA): TGTGCCAGTACCACTTACTCTGGTCAGTACAATGAGCAGTTCTTC.

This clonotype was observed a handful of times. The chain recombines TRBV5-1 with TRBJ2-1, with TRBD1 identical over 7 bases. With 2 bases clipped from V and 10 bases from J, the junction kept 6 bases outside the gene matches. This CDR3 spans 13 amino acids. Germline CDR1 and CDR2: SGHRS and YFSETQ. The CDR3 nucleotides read TGCGCCAGCAGCTTACACAGGGGTGAGGAGCAGTTCTTC. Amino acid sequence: CASSLHRGEEQFF. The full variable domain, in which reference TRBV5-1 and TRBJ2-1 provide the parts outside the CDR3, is KAGVTQTPRYLIKTRGQQVTLSCSPISGHRSVSWYQQTPGQGLQFLFEYFSETQRNKGNFPGRFSGRQFSNSRSEMNVSTLELGDSALYLCASSLHRGEEQFFGPGTRLTVL.

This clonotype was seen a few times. CDR3 DNA: TGTGCCAGCAGCCGAACCGCCGGGACAGCCGGCGCCTACGAGCAGTACTTC. Protein sequence: CASSRTAGTAGAYEQYF. This rearrangement joins TRBV7-9 to TRBJ2-7; TRBD1 matches 7 bases. This CDR3 contains 17 residues. Germline CDR1 reads SEHNR; CDR2 reads FQNEAQ (reference sequence). Trimming removed 5 bases from V and 2 bases from J; junction bases left unmatched: 15.

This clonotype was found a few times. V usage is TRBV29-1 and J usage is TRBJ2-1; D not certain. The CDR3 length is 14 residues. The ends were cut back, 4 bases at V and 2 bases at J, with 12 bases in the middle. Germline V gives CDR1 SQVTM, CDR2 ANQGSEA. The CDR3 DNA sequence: TGCAGCGTTGGACCGACGAGTACCTACAATGAGCAGTTCTTC. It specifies CSVGPTSTYNEQFF.

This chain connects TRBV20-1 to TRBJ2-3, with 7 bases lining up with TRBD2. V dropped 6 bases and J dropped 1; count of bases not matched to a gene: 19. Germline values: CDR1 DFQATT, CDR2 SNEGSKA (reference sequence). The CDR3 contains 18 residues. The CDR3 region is CSAGGRGRFQVGTDTQYF. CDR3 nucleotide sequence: TGCAGTGCCGGGGGGAGGGGTCGCTTTCAAGTGGGCACAGATACGCAGTATTTT.

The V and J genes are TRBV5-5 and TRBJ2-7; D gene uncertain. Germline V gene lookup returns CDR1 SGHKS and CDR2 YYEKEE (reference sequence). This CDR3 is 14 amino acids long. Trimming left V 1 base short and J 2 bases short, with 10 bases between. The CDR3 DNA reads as TGTGCCAGCAGCTTGCCTTTTCTCACCTACGAGCAGTACTTC. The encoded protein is CASSLPFLTYEQYF.

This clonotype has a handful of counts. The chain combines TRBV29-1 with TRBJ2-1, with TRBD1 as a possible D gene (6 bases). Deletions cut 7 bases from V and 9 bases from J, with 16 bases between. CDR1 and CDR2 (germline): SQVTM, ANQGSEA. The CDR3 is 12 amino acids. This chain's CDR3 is CSAQTGLREQFF. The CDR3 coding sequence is TGCAGCGCTCAGACAGGTCTCCGTGAGCAGTTCTTC.

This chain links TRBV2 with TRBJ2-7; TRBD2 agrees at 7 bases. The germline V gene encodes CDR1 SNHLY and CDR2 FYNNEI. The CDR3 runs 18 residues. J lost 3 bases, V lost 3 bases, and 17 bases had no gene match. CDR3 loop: CASSEGPPGPGRHYEQYF. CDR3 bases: TGTGCCAGCAGTGAGGGTCCGCCTGGGCCCGGGAGGCACTACGAGCAGTACTTC.

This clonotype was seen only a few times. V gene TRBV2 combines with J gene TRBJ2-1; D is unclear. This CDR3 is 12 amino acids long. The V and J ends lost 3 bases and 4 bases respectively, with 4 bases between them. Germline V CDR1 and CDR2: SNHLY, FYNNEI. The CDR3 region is CASSDRYNEQFF. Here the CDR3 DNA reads TGTGCCAGCAGTGACAGGTACAATGAGCAGTTCTTC.

CDR3 sequence: CASSTPGGYTGELFF. CDR3 coding DNA: TGTGCCAGCAGTACCCCTGGGGGATACACCGGGGAGCTGTTTTTT. The chain combines TRBV2 with TRBJ2-2; perhaps D is TRBD1 or TRBD2 (5 bases each). The germline CDR1 and CDR2 sequences are SNHLY and FYNNEI. The CDR3 runs 15 residues. Trimming cost V 5 bases and J 3 bases, with 13 bases left between them.

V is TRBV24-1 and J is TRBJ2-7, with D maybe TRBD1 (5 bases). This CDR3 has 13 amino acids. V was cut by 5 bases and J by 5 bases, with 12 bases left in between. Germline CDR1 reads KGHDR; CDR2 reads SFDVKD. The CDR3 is CATSGQGNNEQYF. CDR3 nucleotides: TGTGCCACCAGTGGGCAGGGTAACAACGAGCAGTACTTC.

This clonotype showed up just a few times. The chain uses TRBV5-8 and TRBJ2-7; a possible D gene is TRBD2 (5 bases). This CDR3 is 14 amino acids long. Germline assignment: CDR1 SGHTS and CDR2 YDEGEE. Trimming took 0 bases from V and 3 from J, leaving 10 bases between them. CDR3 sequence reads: CASSLDTGNYEQYF. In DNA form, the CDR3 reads TGTGCCAGCAGCTTGGATACGGGAAACTACGAGCAGTACTTC.

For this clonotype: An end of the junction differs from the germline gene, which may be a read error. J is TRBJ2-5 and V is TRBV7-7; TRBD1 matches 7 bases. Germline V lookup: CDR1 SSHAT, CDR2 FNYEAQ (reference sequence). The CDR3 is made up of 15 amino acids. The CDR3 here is CASSWKNRGRETQYF. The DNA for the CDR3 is TGTGCTAGCAGTTGGAAGAACAGGGGCAGAGAGACCCAGTACTTC.

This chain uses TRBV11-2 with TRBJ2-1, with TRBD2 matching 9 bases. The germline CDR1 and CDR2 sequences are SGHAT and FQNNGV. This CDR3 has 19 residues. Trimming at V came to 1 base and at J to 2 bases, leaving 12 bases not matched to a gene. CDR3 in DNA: TGTGCCAGCAGCTTAGTTTTAGGGGCTAGCGGGGATACCTACAATGAGCAGTTCTTC. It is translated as CASSLVLGASGDTYNEQFF.

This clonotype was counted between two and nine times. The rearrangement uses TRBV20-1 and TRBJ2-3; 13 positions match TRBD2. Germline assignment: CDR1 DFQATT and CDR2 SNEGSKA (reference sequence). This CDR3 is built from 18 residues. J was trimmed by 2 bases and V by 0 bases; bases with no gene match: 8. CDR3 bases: TGCAGTGCTAGAGATCTGGGACTAGCGGGAACATTCACAGATACGCAGTATTTT. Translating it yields CSARDLGLAGTFTDTQYF.